These 20 T cell receptor beta chains came from one sample sequenced in a study of control samples from healthy donors and cancer patients. Sequencing was performed with immunoSEQ multiplex PCR; in TCRdb, only in-frame clones are kept and a portion is missing. This sample has 200,000 to 250,000 clones; 85% to 95% occur once, and the top ten carry approximately 1.5%. Sequenced material: blood. These TCRs come from a man aged 50-60 years in good health.

The V call is TRBV29-1, the J call TRBJ1-2; 9 bases are a match to TRBD1. Germline assignment: CDR1 SQVTM and CDR2 ANQGSEA. The CDR3 contains 15 residues. V was clipped by 4 bases and J by 2 bases; unmatched bases: 8. CDR3 residues: CSVGGLTGGNYGYTF. CDR3 in DNA: TGCAGCGTTGGGGGACTTACAGGGGGCAACTATGGCTACACCTTC.

This sequence joins TRBV13 and TRBJ2-3; 8 nucleotides line up with TRBD1. This CDR3 is built from 16 residues. CDR1 and CDR2 (germline): PRHDT, FYEKMQ (reference sequence). Trimming cost V 5 bases and J 2 bases; bases outside gene matches: 9. CDR3 protein: CASSTPRTGLTDTQYF. CDR3 nucleotides: TGTGCCAGCAGCACCCCTAGGACAGGGCTCACAGATACGCAGTATTTT.

The table lists this clone with a count of one. V gene TRBV28 combines with J gene TRBJ1-4; no clear D gene. The CDR3 consists of 15 residues. Per the germline V gene, CDR1 is MDHEN and CDR2 is SYDVKM. Trimming removed 6 bases from V and 1 base from J, with 12 bases in between. The CDR3 nucleotides read TGTGCCAGCAGCCTCCTCGGAGAAACTAATGAAAAACTGTTTTTT. Encoded protein: CASSLLGETNEKLFF.

J is TRBJ1-2 and V is TRBV5-5; weak D call: TRBD1 (5 bases). CDR3 size: 14 residues. The germline CDR1 and CDR2 sequences are SGHKS and YYEKEE (reference sequence). V lost 4 bases and J lost 3, with 13 bases in between. The CDR3 DNA reads TGTGCCAGCAGCGGAGGGGTTATCGACTATGGCTACACCTTC. It translates to CASSGGVIDYGYTF.

The chain links TRBV19 to TRBJ2-4; tentatively, D is TRBD1 or TRBD2 (6 bases each). Looked up from germline, CDR1 is LNHDA and CDR2 is SQIVND (reference sequence). This CDR3 contains 15 residues. Trimming removed 5 bases from V and 5 bases from J, with 16 bases in between. The CDR3 sequence is CASSWRRGAQNIQYF. CDR3 in DNA: TGTGCCAGTAGTTGGCGGAGGGGGGCCCAAAACATTCAGTACTTC.

The chain links TRBV5-8 to TRBJ2-7, with TRBD2 as a possible D gene (7 bases). Trimming shortened V by 4 bases and J by 4 bases, and 15 bases separated the two germline ends. This CDR3 region has 14 residues. CDR1 is SGHTS and CDR2 is YDEGEE in the germline V gene. CDR3 region: CASSRGEGEYEQYF. CDR3 sequence (DNA): TGTGCCAGCAGCCGAGGGGAGGGGGAGTACGAGCAGTACTTC. Variable domain in full (rest from reference TRBV5-8 and TRBJ2-7): EAGVTQSPTHLIKTRGQQATLRCSPISGHTSVYWYQQALGLGLQFLLWYDEGEERNRGNFPPRFSGRQFPNYSSELNVNALELEDSALYLCASSRGEGEYEQYFGPGTRLTVT.

The chain uses TRBV6-6 and TRBJ1-5; maybe TRBD1 (6 bases). Germline V gene sequence: CDR1 MNHNY, CDR2 SVGAGI (reference sequence). The CDR3 totals 15 residues. V was pared by 2 bases and J by 1 base, with 9 bases between. The CDR3 sequence is CASSYGGASNQPQHF. CDR3 sequence (DNA): TGTGCCAGCAGTTACGGGGGGGCAAGCAATCAGCCCCAGCATTTT.

The rearrangement links TRBV18 to TRBJ1-4; D not certain. Germline V CDR1 and CDR2: KGHSH, LQKENI. V was trimmed by 3 bases and J by 1 base, leaving 12 bases between them. The CDR3 extends over 16 amino acids. The CDR3 region has the DNA TGTGCCAGCTCACCCTTTTCGACGGTAACTAATGAAAAACTGTTTTTT. Translation: CASSPFSTVTNEKLFF.

As regards this clone: The same CDR3 can be traced to other DNA sequences in this sample. The chain has TRBV19 and TRBJ2-2, with 8 bases identical to TRBD1. Germline CDR1 is LNHDA and CDR2 is SQIVND (reference sequence). The V segment lost 6 bases and the J segment 5 bases; nucleotides outside the gene matches: 5. This CDR3 is 14 amino acids long. CDR3 sequence reads: CASSDRGRTGELFF. As DNA, the CDR3 is TGTGCCAGTAGCGACAGGGGAAGGACCGGGGAGCTGTTTTTT.

The V and J genes are TRBV19 and TRBJ2-2; D remains unclear. This CDR3 contains 14 residues. Between the trimmed V and J ends, which lost 7 bases and 2 bases, there was a span of 11 bases. CDR1 and CDR2 from the germline V gene are LNHDA and SQIVND (reference sequence). Written as DNA, the CDR3 is TGTGCCAGTAACACCCGGTTTAACACCGGGGAGCTGTTTTTT. Its protein product is CASNTRFNTGELFF.

This clone was detected only a few times. This chain uses TRBV28 with TRBJ1-1, with 9 bases matching TRBD1. The germline CDR1 and CDR2 sequences are MDHEN and SYDVKM. The CDR3 totals 15 residues. V lost 7 bases, J lost 10 bases, and 16 bases stayed unmatched. The CDR3 spells CASTSGTGTPVGAFF. The CDR3 coding sequence is TGTGCCAGCACCAGCGGGACAGGGACCCCCGTCGGAGCTTTCTTT. Based on the CDR3 plus reference TRBV28 and TRBJ1-1, the full variable domain is DVKVTQSSRYLVKRTGEKVFLECVQDMDHENMFWYRQDPGLGLRLIYFSYDVKMKEKGDIPEGYSVSREKKERFSLILESASTNQTSMYLCASTSGTGTPVGAFFGQGTRLTVV.

The chain employs TRBV5-1 and TRBJ1-1; 8 bases map to TRBD1. The V and J ends lost 4 bases and 7 bases, in that order; junction bases with no gene match: 9. Germline assignment: CDR1 SGHRS and CDR2 YFSETQ. The length of the CDR3 is 14 residues. CDR3 coding DNA: TGCGCCAGCAGCCCGTCGGACAGGGTCTATGAAGCTTTCTTT. Its protein product is CASSPSDRVYEAFF. Using reference TRBV5-1 and TRBJ1-1 for the parts outside the CDR3, the full variable domain is KAGVTQTPRYLIKTRGQQVTLSCSPISGHRSVSWYQQTPGQGLQFLFEYFSETQRNKGNFPGRFSGRQFSNSRSEMNVSTLELGDSALYLCASSPSDRVYEAFFGQGTRLTVV.

The gene calls are TRBV12-3 or TRBV12-4 and TRBJ2-7; 7 bases line up with TRBD1. CDR3 length: 12 residues. Losses at the gene ends were 10 bases for V and 2 bases for J; bases not matched to a gene: 5. The CDR3 is CANLDRTYEQYF. The CDR3 DNA follows: TGTGCCAACCTGGACAGGACCTACGAGCAGTACTTC.

This chain links TRBV7-8 with TRBJ1-5; D unclear. CDR3 length: 21 residues. Per the germline V gene, CDR1 is SGHVS and CDR2 is FQNEAQ. V was shortened by 4 bases and J by 2 bases, with 30 bases between the two germline ends. CDR3 nucleotide sequence: TGTGCCAGCAGCTCCCACAAAAGTCCAGTTGAATGGTCTGGTGGCAATCAGCCCCAGCATTTT. Its translation is CASSSHKSPVEWSGGNQPQHF.

The J gene is TRBJ1-4, the V gene TRBV6-5; D gene unclear. The V gene's germline CDR1 is MNHEY and CDR2 SVGAGI. The CDR3 covers 15 residues. V lost 7 bases to trimming and J lost 0 bases, with 12 bases between them. The CDR3 loop reads CASTAGFATNEKLFF. CDR3 DNA sequence: TGTGCCAGCACCGCCGGTTTTGCAACTAATGAAAAACTGTTTTTT.

The CDR3 nucleotides read TGCGCCAGCAGCGAGGACAGCCTCTCGCAGCCCCAGCATTTT. Protein product: CASSEDSLSQPQHF. The V and J genes are TRBV5-1 and TRBJ1-5, with a tentative D call TRBD1 (6 bases). This CDR3 is 14 amino acids long. CDR1 is SGHRS, CDR2 YFSETQ, per germline. The V end lost 4 bases, the J end lost 7 bases, and 15 bases lay between the germline ends.

This clone was recorded once. The rearrangement uses TRBV5-6 and TRBJ2-3; no definite D call. Trimming cost V 0 bases and J 4 bases, with 9 bases left between them. The CDR3 covers 14 residues. In germline, CDR1 is SGHDT, CDR2 YYEEEE. CDR3 region: CASSLVVRSDTQYF. DNA of the CDR3: TGTGCCAGCAGCTTGGTGGTCCGATCAGATACGCAGTATTTT.

This chain connects TRBV29-1 to TRBJ1-3; D gene uncertain. CDR1 is SQVTM, CDR2 ANQGSEA, per germline. The V end was cut by 4 bases, the J end by 0 bases, with 4 bases between. This CDR3 has 12 amino acids. CDR3 region: CSVGLSGNTIYF. CDR3 DNA: TGCAGCGTTGGTCTCTCTGGAAACACCATATATTTT.

Here the CDR3 DNA reads TGTGCCAGCAGAGAACAGGAGATTAATACGCAGTATTTT. Translated, it gives CASREQEINTQYF. The chain combines TRBV6-6 with TRBJ2-3; tentative D call: TRBD1 (5 bases). V was pared by 6 bases and J by 7 bases, with 14 bases between. This CDR3 region has 13 residues. CDR1 and CDR2 (germline): MNHNY, SVGAGI (reference sequence).

V is TRBV10-3 and J is TRBJ2-1; TRBD2 aligns across 8 bases. The germline V gene has CDR1 ENHRY and CDR2 SYGVKD. CDR3 size: 14 residues. The ends lost 6 bases at V and 4 bases at J; junction bases unmatched: 5. CDR3 DNA sequence: TGTGCCATCAGGACGAGCGGGGGATACAATGAGCAGTTCTTC. This codes for CAIRTSGGYNEQFF.